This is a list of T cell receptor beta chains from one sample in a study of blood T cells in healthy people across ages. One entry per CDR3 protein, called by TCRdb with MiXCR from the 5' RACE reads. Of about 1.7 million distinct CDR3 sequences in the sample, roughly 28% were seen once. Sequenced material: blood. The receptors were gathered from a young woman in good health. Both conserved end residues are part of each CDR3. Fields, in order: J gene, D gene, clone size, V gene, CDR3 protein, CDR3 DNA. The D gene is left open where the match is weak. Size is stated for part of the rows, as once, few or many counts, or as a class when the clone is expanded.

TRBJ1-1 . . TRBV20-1 CSAVNGGTNTEAFF TGCAGTGCTGTCAATGGGGGGACTAACACTGAAGCTTTCTTT
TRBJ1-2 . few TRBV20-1 CSAGSPGTQGGYTF TGCAGTGCTGGCTCGCCCGGGACCCAGGGAGGCTACACCTTC
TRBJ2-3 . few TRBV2 CASGQGRFTDTQYF TGTGCCAGCGGGCAGGGCAGGTTCACAGATACGCAGTATTTT
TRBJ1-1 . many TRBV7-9 CASSLRAGANTEAFF TGTGCCAGCAGCCTGCGGGCAGGGGCGAACACTGAAGCTTTCTTT
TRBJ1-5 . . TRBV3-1 CASSQGSRQHF TGTGCCAGCAGCCAAGGTTCTCGCCAGCATTTT
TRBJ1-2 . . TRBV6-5 CASSYSVTEDINYGYTF TGTGCCAGCAGTTACTCCGTCACGGAGGATATAAACTATGGCTACACCTTC
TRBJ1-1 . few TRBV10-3 CAIRTGNTEAFF TGTGCCATCAGGACAGGGAACACTGAAGCTTTCTTT
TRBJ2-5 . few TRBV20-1 CSASWAGGKETQYF TGCAGTGCGTCCTGGGCAGGAGGCAAAGAGACCCAGTACTTC
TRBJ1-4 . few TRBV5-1 CASSLASGLNEKLFF TGCGCCAGCAGCTTGGCCTCGGGTTTAAATGAAAAACTGTTTTTT
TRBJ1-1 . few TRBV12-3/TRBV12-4 CATWEVGTEAFF TGTGCCACCTGGGAGGTGGGCACTGAAGCTTTCTTT
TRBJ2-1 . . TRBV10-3 CAIRAANGGSVEQFF TGTGCCATCAGGGCCGCTAACGGGGGCTCGGTTGAGCAGTTCTTC
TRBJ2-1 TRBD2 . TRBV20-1 CSAGLAGIPEQFF TGCAGTGCCGGACTAGCGGGGATCCCGGAGCAGTTCTTC
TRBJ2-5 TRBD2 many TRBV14 CASSGLAGETQYF TGTGCCAGCAGCGGACTAGCGGGAGAGACCCAGTACTTC
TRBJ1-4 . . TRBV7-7 CASSPQTGKVEKLFF TGTGCCAGCAGCCCCCAAACCGGGAAAGTTGAAAAACTGTTTTTT
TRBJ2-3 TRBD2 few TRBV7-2 CASSLAILAGGVGDTQYF TGTGCCAGCAGCTTAGCGATCCTAGCGGGAGGAGTTGGGGATACGCAGTATTTT
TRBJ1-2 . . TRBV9 CASSPTGVQNYGYTF TGTGCCAGCAGCCCCACCGGTGTACAAAACTATGGCTACACCTTC
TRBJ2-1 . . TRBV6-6 CASSYTGSPSSYNEQFF TGTGCCAGCAGTTATACCGGCAGTCCGAGCTCCTACAATGAGCAGTTCTTC
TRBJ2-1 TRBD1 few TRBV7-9 CASSPSVGQGTHEQFF TGTGCCAGCAGCCCTAGCGTGGGACAGGGCACGCACGAGCAGTTCTTC
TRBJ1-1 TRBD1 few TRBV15 CATSRGSTDRGREAFF TGTGCCACCAGCAGAGGTTCAACGGACAGGGGGCGGGAAGCTTTCTTT
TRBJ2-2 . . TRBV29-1 CSVVPLKATGELFF TGCAGCGTTGTACCTCTCAAGGCCACCGGGGAGCTGTTTTTT
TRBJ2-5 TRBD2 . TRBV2 CASSELGTSGETQYF TGTGCCAGCAGTGAACTAGGGACTAGCGGGGAGACCCAGTACTTC
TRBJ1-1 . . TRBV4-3 CASTPGAGNTEAFF TGCGCCAGCACCCCAGGGGCCGGGAACACTGAAGCTTTCTTT
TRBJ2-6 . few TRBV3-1 CASSQVSAGDSGANVLTF TGTGCCAGCAGCCAAGTATCAGCCGGAGACTCTGGGGCCAACGTCCTGACTTTC
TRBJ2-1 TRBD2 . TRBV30 CAWSSLAGGPNEQFF TGTGCCTGGAGTAGTCTAGCGGGGGGGCCGAATGAGCAGTTCTTC
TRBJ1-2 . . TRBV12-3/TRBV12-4 CVSTSSFRTSYGYTF TGTGTCAGCACCTCCTCATTTAGGACAAGCTATGGCTACACCTTC
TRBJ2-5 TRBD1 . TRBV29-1 CSADRGRGETQYF TGCAGCGCGGACAGGGGGCGCGGAGAGACCCAGTACTTC